Presented here are 12 T cell receptor beta chains from one specimen sequenced in a study of blood T cell repertoires in COVID-19. Profiled with immunoSEQ multiplex PCR; TCRdb holds only in-frame clones, not every one. The table includes about 220,000 clones, roughly 84% detected once. The sample consisted of peripheral blood. Source of these receptors: a woman of 80 years or more with acute or convalescent COVID-19.

The V gene is TRBV29-1, the J gene TRBJ2-5; TRBD1 might be the D (6 bases). The germline V gene has CDR1 SQVTM and CDR2 ANQGSEA. CDR3 size: 12 residues. Trimming took off 4 bases at V and 3 bases at J, with 9 bases between the two ends. The CDR3 DNA reads as TGCAGCGTTGGGACAGTGGAAGAGACCCAGTACTTC. Translating it yields CSVGTVEETQYF. The whole variable domain, filled in from reference TRBV29-1 and TRBJ2-5, reads SAVISQKPSRDICQRGTSLTIQCQVDSQVTMMFWYRQQPGQSLTLIATANQGSEATYESGFVIDKFPISRPNLTFSTLTVSNMSPEDSSIYLCSVGTVEETQYFGPGTRLLVL.

The gene calls are TRBV3-1 (or the pseudogene TRBV3-2) and TRBJ1-1, with D unclear. Germline CDR1 LGHDT, CDR2 YNNKEL (reference sequence). The V end was cut by 1 base, the J end by 5 bases, with 20 bases between. This CDR3 spans 17 amino acids. The CDR3 is CASSQVAGPRTGTEAFF. CDR3 DNA: TGTGCCAGCAGCCAAGTGGCAGGCCCGAGGACGGGGACTGAAGCTTTCTTT.

The V gene is TRBV2, the J gene TRBJ1-5, with 9 bases fitting TRBD1. J gave up 3 bases and V 6 bases, and 9 bases lay outside the gene matches. CDR1 is SNHLY, CDR2 FYNNEI, per germline. The length of the CDR3 is 16 residues. CDR3 sequence reads: CASRRTGQGLNQPQHF. The CDR3 DNA reads TGTGCCAGCAGGCGAACGGGACAGGGACTCAATCAGCCCCAGCATTTT.

The V call is TRBV5-1, the J call TRBJ2-1, with TRBD2 matching over 11 bases. Losses at the gene ends were 6 bases for V and 8 bases for J; bases not matched to a gene: 7. This CDR3 is built from 14 residues. Per germline, CDR1 SGHRS and CDR2 YFSETQ. The CDR3 nucleotides read TGCGCCAGCAATAGCGGGGGGGCCGGGGATGAGCAGTTCTTC. Translated: CASNSGGAGDEQFF. The full variable domain, with the rest looked up from reference TRBV5-1 and TRBJ2-1, is KAGVTQTPRYLIKTRGQQVTLSCSPISGHRSVSWYQQTPGQGLQFLFEYFSETQRNKGNFPGRFSGRQFSNSRSEMNVSTLELGDSALYLCASNSGGAGDEQFFGPGTRLTVL.

The chain links TRBV19 to TRBJ2-2, with 8 bases that match TRBD1. Germline CDR1 LNHDA, CDR2 SQIVND (reference sequence). The V segment lost 5 bases and the J segment 0 bases; nucleotides outside the gene matches: 5. This CDR3 has 16 amino acids. This chain's CDR3 is CASSRQQGANTGELFF. The CDR3 DNA follows: TGTGCCAGTAGTCGACAACAGGGGGCGAACACCGGGGAGCTGTTTTTT.

J is TRBJ1-6 and V is TRBV15, with D unresolved. The V gene lost 0 bases and the J gene lost 4 bases, with 4 bases spanning the gap. The CDR3 runs 14 residues. Germline V gene lookup returns CDR1 LNHNV and CDR2 YYDKDF (reference sequence). The CDR3 protein is CATSRDRYNSPLHF. The CDR3 DNA reads as TGTGCCACCAGCAGAGACAGATATAATTCACCCCTCCACTTT.

The rearrangement links TRBV27 to TRBJ2-6, with 9 bases that match TRBD1. This CDR3 region has 18 residues. V dropped 6 bases and J dropped 0; count of bases not matched to a gene: 9. CDR1 and CDR2 (germline): MNHEY, SMNVEV (reference sequence). DNA of the CDR3: TGTGCCAGCAGCCTACCCGGGACAGGGAACTCTGGGGCCAACGTCCTGACTTTC. Protein: CASSLPGTGNSGANVLTF.

V and J are TRBV2 and TRBJ1-2; D gene unclear. From germline, CDR1 is SNHLY and CDR2 FYNNEI. The CDR3 loop spans 12 amino acids. Trimming took 1 base from V and 4 from J, leaving 4 bases between them. CDR3 sequence reads: CASSEDIYGYTF. The CDR3 DNA follows: TGTGCCAGCAGTGAAGATATCTATGGCTACACCTTC.

This clone was recorded once. The gene calls are TRBV27 and TRBJ2-1; TRBD1 is a possible D gene (6 bases). Germline loops: CDR1 MNHEY, CDR2 SMNVEV (reference sequence). The CDR3 loop spans 14 amino acids. With 6 bases removed from V and 3 bases from J, the gap between germline ends came to 12 bases. CDR3 loop: CASSLDSIYNEQFF. CDR3 in DNA: TGTGCCAGCAGCCTGGACAGCATCTACAATGAGCAGTTCTTC.

This rearrangement joins TRBV5-1 to TRBJ1-2; D gene ambiguous. Trimming shortened V by 3 bases and J by 0 bases, and 18 bases separated the two germline ends. CDR1 and CDR2 from the germline V gene are SGHRS and YFSETQ. CDR3 size: 17 residues. CDR3 DNA: TGCGCCAGCAGCTATGCTCCATCGGGAGCCTCTAACTATGGCTACACCTTC. Translated: CASSYAPSGASNYGYTF.

V gene TRBV7-2 combines with J gene TRBJ2-3, with TRBD2 matching over 8 bases. The junction had 8 bases not matched to a gene; V was cut back by 1 base and J by 2 bases. CDR3 length: 17 amino acids. The V gene's germline CDR1 is SGHTA and CDR2 FQGNSA. In DNA form, the CDR3 reads TGTGCCAGCAGCTTAGGCGGGTCGGGGGGGCCCACAGATACGCAGTATTTT. This codes for CASSLGGSGGPTDTQYF.

This rearrangement joins TRBV4-2 to TRBJ1-2; TRBD1 aligns across 8 bases. Trimming removed 0 bases from V and 4 bases from J; junction bases left unmatched: 4. The CDR3 consists of 15 residues. In germline, CDR1 is LGHNA, CDR2 YNFKEQ. CDR3 nucleotide sequence: TGTGCCAGCAGCCAAGAAGCTGACAGGGGCTATGGCTACACCTTC. Translating it yields CASSQEADRGYGYTF.